The text below deals with one T cell receptor (beta chain). The record originates from a study of blood T cell repertoires in COVID-19. Study context: Samples representing acute and convalescent COVID-19 were sourced from the United States, Italy and Spain.

CDR1 SGHTA and CDR2 FQGTGA come from the germline V gene. CDR3 length: 15 residues. Trimming took off 5 bases at V and 0 bases at J, with 11 bases between the two ends. Participants were aged about 18 to 100 years from approximately 25 US areas. Recovered status in Cohort 3 required two negative PCRs, clearance, or symptom resolution. Measured with immunoSEQ multiplex PCR; TCRdb has only the in-frame clones, and not every one. The sample lists about 320,000 clones; under 95% were seen once. The sequence derives from a man in his sixties who had recovered from COVID-19. Specimen: PBMCs or T cells enriched from blood (not recorded which). This chain uses TRBV7-3 with TRBJ1-3; a possible D gene is TRBD1 (6 bases). CDR3 DNA: TGTGCCAGCAGCGCTGGACAGAGCTCTGGAAACACCATATATTTT. It is translated as CASSAGQSSGNTIYF.